The T cell receptor (beta chain) under discussion was sequenced for a study of blood T cell repertoires in COVID-19. The CDR3 consists of 13 residues. Trimming took off 2 bases at V and 1 base at J, with 5 bases between the two ends. CDR1 and CDR2 from the germline V gene are SGHTA and FQGNSA. With respect to this clone: Other DNA sequences within the sample encode an identical CDR3.

The method was immunoSEQ multiplex PCR; TCRdb's version includes in-frame clones alone and lacks a portion of them. The sample includes about 200,000 clones, 75% to 85% of them seen just once. The sequenced material came from PBMCs or T cells enriched from blood (not recorded which). J is TRBJ1-1 and V is TRBV7-2; no firm D call. The TCR was taken from a woman between 45 and 65 years old with acute COVID-19. CDR3 bases: TGTGCCAGCAGCTTAAACAGGAACACTGAAGCTTTCTTT. The encoded protein is CASSLNRNTEAFF. The whole variable domain, remainder taken from reference TRBV7-2 and TRBJ1-1, is GAGVSQSPSNKVTEKGKDVELRCDPISGHTALYWYRQSLGQGLEFLIYFQGNSAPDKSGLPSDRFSAERTGGSVSTLTIQRTQQEDSAVYLCASSLNRNTEAFFGQGTRLTVV.